This passage covers 13 T cell receptor beta chains from one sample sequenced in a study of cytomegalovirus exposure and HLA in healthy donors. The PCR employed 60 Vbeta primers together with 13 Jbeta primers. TCRdb keeps only in-frame clones here, not all; method: immunoSEQ multiplex PCR. The sample holds 100,000 to 150,000 clones; about 11% are singletons and the top ten take approximately 4.5%. Sequenced input: PBMCs. These receptors originate from a woman between 18 and 29 years old in good health and CMV-seropositive.

This sequence joins TRBV9 and TRBJ1-3; possible D gene TRBD1, 6 bases. CDR3 size: 17 residues. Germline V lookup: CDR1 SGDLS, CDR2 YYNGEE. V lost 4 bases and J 4 bases, leaving 21 bases between the germline ends. Written as DNA, the CDR3 is TGTGCCAGCAGCTTGGGGCCTACAGGGTATCTAGGAAACACCATATATTTT. It is translated as CASSLGPTGYLGNTIYF.

This clone turned up a few times. The chain couples TRBV4-1 to TRBJ2-1; D may be TRBD2 (5 bases). Trimming removed 2 bases at V and 0 bases at J, with 8 bases between. The CDR3 runs to 15 residues. CDR1 and CDR2 (germline): MGHRA, YSYEKL. CDR3 sequence (DNA): TGCGCCAGCAGCCAACTAAGCGGCTCCTACAATGAGCAGTTCTTC. Protein: CASSQLSGSYNEQFF.

This clone showed up just a few times. The chain combines TRBV9 with TRBJ1-2; 8 bases align to TRBD1. In germline, CDR1 is SGDLS, CDR2 YYNGEE. J gave up 8 bases and V 3 bases, and 12 bases lay outside the gene matches. The CDR3 consists of 15 residues. CDR3 sequence: CASSAQTGQGEGYTF. The CDR3 DNA is TGTGCCAGCAGCGCCCAAACTGGACAGGGTGAAGGCTACACCTTC.

The chain uses TRBV5-1 and TRBJ1-1; a weak D match, TRBD1 (6 bases). From germline, CDR1 is SGHRS and CDR2 YFSETQ. With 3 bases removed from V and 8 bases from J, the gap between germline ends came to 17 bases. The CDR3 extends over 14 amino acids. The CDR3, as DNA: TGCGCCAGCAGCTCAGAGAGGGGGGGGAGGGAAGCTTTCTTT. Its translation: CASSSERGGREAFF.

A few counts support this clone. The chain has TRBV6-1 and TRBJ2-2; 10 nucleotides match TRBD2. Germline loops: CDR1 MNHNS, CDR2 SASEGT. With V trimmed by 7 bases and J by 9 bases, 11 bases remained unmatched. The CDR3 loop spans 15 amino acids. CDR3 protein: CASTPLAGEGRELFF. The DNA for the CDR3 is TGTGCCAGCACCCCTCTAGCGGGAGAGGGCAGGGAGCTGTTTTTT.

The genes are TRBV6-5 and TRBJ2-2; D remains ambiguous. Trimming took off 6 bases at V and 7 bases at J, with 12 bases between the two ends. The V gene's germline CDR1 is MNHEY and CDR2 SVGAGI. There are 13 residues in the CDR3. This CDR3 is CASSPTYRGELFF. CDR3 DNA: TGTGCCAGCAGCCCCACTTATCGCGGGGAGCTGTTTTTT.

The chain employs TRBV5-8 and TRBJ1-5; 10 bases are shared with TRBD1. Per the germline V gene, CDR1 is SGHTS and CDR2 is YDEGEE. The CDR3 covers 17 residues. The V and J ends lost 1 base and 5 bases, in that order; junction bases with no gene match: 9. CDR3 bases: TGTGCCAGCAGCTTGTGGGAACGGACAGGGGGGGATCAGCCCCAGCATTTT. As protein: CASSLWERTGGDQPQHF.

This clone was detected many times. This rearrangement joins TRBV7-3 to TRBJ2-2; 10 bases align to TRBD2. Unmatched junction bases numbered 9, after V lost 8 bases and J lost 6 bases. The CDR3 runs to 15 residues. The germline gives CDR1 SGHTA, CDR2 FQGTGA. As DNA, the CDR3 is TGTGCCAGCCCGCGGGGACTAGCGTTTGCCGGGGAGCTGTTTTTT. Translated: CASPRGLAFAGELFF.

This clone was observed a few times. The gene calls are TRBV19 and TRBJ2-7; D may be TRBD1 (6 bases). Trimming pared 8 bases from V and 4 bases from J, leaving 12 bases between. The length of the CDR3 is 12 residues. CDR1 LNHDA and CDR2 SQIVND come from the germline V gene (reference sequence). CDR3 DNA: TGTGCCAGTTCCAACAGGGAATACGAGCAGTACTTC. Translated, it gives CASSNREYEQYF.

The rearrangement joins TRBV28 to TRBJ1-2; D perhaps matches TRBD1 (5 bases). The germline V and J ends were trimmed by 6 bases and 2 bases, with 10 bases remaining between them. The V gene's germline CDR1 is MDHEN and CDR2 SYDVKM. CDR3 length: 13 residues. The CDR3 DNA sequence: TGTGCCAGCAGCTCGGACAAGAACTATGGCTACACCTTC. Its translation: CASSSDKNYGYTF.

The genes are TRBV10-3 and TRBJ2-7, with 11 positions matching TRBD2. J lost 2 bases, V lost 8 bases, and 8 bases had no gene match. The V gene's germline CDR1 is ENHRY and CDR2 SYGVKD. The CDR3 has 15 amino acids. The CDR3 region has the DNA TGTGCCATCGGAATAACTAGCGGGGGTACCTACGAGCAGTACTTC. Residues: CAIGITSGGTYEQYF.

This clone occurred a few times. The genes are TRBV7-3 and TRBJ1-1; TRBD1 is a possible D gene (5 bases). This CDR3 is built from 15 residues. The V and J ends lost 2 bases and 3 bases respectively, with 13 bases between them. From germline, CDR1 is SGHTA and CDR2 FQGTGA. CDR3 in amino acids: CASSLDPGGDTEAFF. CDR3 sequence (DNA): TGTGCCAGCAGCTTAGACCCCGGGGGGGACACTGAAGCTTTCTTT.

This chain links TRBV2 with TRBJ1-1; D remains ambiguous. This CDR3 region has 13 residues. The germline gives CDR1 SNHLY, CDR2 FYNNEI. Trimming took off 5 bases at V and 0 bases at J, with 7 bases between the two ends. CDR3 sequence: CASSLVLNTEAFF. CDR3 DNA: TGTGCCAGCAGTTTAGTACTGAACACTGAAGCTTTCTTT. The full variable domain, its missing parts supplied by reference TRBV2 and TRBJ1-1, is EPEVTQTPSHQVTQMGQEVILRCVPISNHLYFYWYRQILGQKVEFLVSFYNNEISEKSEIFDDQFSVERPDGSNFTLKIRSTKLEDSAMYFCASSLVLNTEAFFGQGTRLTVV.